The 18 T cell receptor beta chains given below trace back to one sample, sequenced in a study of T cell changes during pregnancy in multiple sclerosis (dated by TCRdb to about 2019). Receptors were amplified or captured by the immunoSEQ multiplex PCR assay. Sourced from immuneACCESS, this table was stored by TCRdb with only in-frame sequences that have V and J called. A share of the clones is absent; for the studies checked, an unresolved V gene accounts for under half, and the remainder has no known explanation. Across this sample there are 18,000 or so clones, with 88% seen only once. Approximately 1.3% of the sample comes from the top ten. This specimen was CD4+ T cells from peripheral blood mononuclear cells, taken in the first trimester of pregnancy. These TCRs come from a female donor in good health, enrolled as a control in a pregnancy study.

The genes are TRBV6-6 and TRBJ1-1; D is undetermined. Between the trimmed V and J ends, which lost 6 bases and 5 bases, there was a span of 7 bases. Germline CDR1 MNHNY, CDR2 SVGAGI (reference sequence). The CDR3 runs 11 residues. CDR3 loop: CASRRLTEAFF. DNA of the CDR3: TGTGCCAGCAGACGACTAACTGAAGCTTTCTTT.

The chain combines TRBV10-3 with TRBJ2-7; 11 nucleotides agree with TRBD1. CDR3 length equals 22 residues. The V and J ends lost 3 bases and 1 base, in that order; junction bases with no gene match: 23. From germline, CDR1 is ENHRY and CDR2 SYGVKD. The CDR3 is CAISDSGSSRTGGRRGSYEQYF. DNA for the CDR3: TGTGCCATCAGTGATTCCGGGTCATCTAGGACAGGGGGCCGAAGGGGTTCCTACGAGCAGTACTTC.

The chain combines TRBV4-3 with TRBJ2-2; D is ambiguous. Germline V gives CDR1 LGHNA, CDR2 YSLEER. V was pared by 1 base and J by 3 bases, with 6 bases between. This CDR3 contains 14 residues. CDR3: CASSQGSHTGELFF. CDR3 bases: TGCGCCAGCAGCCAAGGGAGTCACACCGGGGAGCTGTTTTTT.

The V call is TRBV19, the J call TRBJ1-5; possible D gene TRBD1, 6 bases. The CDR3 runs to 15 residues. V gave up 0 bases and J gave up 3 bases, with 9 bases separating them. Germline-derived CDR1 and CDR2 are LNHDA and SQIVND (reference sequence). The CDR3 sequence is CASSIDRGFNQPQHF. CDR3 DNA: TGTGCCAGTAGTATAGACAGGGGTTTCAATCAGCCCCAGCATTTT.

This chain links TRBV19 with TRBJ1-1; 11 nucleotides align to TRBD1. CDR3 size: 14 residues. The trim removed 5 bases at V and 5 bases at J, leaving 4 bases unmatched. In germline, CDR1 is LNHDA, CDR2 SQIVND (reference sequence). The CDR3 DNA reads TGTGCCAGTAGTGTTGGGACAGGGGGGACTGAAGCTTTCTTT. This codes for CASSVGTGGTEAFF.

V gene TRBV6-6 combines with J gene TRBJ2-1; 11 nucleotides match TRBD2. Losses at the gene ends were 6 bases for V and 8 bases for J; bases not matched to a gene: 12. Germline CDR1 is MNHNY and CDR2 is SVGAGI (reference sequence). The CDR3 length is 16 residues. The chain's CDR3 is CASSRRTSGSRDEQFF. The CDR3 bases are TGTGCCAGCAGCCGCAGGACTAGCGGGTCGCGGGATGAGCAGTTCTTC.

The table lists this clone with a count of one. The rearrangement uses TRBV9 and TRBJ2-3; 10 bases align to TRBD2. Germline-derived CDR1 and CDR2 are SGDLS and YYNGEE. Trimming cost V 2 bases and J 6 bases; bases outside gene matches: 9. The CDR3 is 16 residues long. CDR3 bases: TGTGCCAGCAGCGTCCTAGGGGGAGCGGGAGGGGATACGCAGTATTTT. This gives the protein CASSVLGGAGGDTQYF.

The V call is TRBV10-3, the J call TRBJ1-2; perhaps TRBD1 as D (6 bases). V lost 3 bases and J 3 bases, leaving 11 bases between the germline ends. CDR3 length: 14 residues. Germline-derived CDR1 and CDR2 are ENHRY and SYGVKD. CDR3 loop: CAISDRQEDYGYTF. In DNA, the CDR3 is TGTGCCATCAGTGACCGACAGGAGGACTATGGCTACACCTTC.

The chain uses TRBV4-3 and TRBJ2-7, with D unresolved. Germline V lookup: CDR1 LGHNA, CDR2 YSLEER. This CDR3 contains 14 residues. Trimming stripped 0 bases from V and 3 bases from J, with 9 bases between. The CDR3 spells CASSQEWQRYEQYF. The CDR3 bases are TGCGCCAGCAGCCAAGAATGGCAGCGCTACGAGCAGTACTTC.

Written as DNA, the CDR3 is TGTGCCAGCAGTTTAGCGGGAGGGCGATACGAGCAGTACTTC. Protein product: CASSLAGGRYEQYF. This chain connects TRBV6-5 to TRBJ2-7; 11 bases line up with TRBD2. Trimming at V came to 4 bases and at J to 4 bases, leaving 3 bases not matched to a gene. CDR1 and CDR2 (germline): MNHEY, SVGAGI. The CDR3 sequence is 14 residues long.

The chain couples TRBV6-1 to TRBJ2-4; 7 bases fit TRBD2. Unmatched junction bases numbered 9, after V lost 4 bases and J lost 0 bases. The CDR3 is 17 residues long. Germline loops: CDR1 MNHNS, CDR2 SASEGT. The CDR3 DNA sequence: TGTGCCAGCAGTGGGTCTTGGGGGGGAGTAGCCAAAAACATTCAGTACTTC. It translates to CASSGSWGGVAKNIQYF.

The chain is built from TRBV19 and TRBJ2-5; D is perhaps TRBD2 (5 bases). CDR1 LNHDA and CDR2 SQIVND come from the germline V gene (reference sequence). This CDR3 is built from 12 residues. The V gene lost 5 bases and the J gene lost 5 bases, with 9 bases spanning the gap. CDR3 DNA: TGTGCCAGTAGTCGGGGTCGGGAGACCCAGTACTTC. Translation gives CASSRGRETQYF.

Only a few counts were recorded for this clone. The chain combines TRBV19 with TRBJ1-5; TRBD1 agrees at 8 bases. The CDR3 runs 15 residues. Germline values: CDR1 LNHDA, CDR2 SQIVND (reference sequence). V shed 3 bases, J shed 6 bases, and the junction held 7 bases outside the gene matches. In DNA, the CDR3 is TGTGCCAGTAGTATGAGGGACAGGATCGGTCAGCCCCAGCATTTT. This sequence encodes CASSMRDRIGQPQHF.

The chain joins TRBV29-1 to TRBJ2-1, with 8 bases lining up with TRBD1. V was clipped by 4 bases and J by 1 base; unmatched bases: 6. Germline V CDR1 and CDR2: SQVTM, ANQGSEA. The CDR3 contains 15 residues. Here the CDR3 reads CSVGADRDSYNEQFF. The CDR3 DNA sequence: TGCAGCGTTGGGGCGGACAGGGATTCCTACAATGAGCAGTTCTTC.

The CDR3 is CASSLTGLEQYF. In DNA form, the CDR3 reads TGTGCCAGCAGTCTGACAGGGCTCGAGCAGTACTTC. This sequence joins TRBV28 and TRBJ2-7; 7 nucleotides match TRBD1. The J segment lost 6 bases and the V segment lost 5 bases, leaving 4 bases of the junction unmatched. Looked up from germline, CDR1 is MDHEN and CDR2 is SYDVKM. The CDR3 has 12 residues.

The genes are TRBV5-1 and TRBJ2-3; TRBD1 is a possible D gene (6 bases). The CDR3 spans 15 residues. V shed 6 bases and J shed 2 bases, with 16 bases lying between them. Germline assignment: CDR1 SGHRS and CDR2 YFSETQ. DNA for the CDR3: TGCGCCAGCACCCCTGGACAGTGGGACACAGATACGCAGTATTTT. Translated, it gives CASTPGQWDTDTQYF.

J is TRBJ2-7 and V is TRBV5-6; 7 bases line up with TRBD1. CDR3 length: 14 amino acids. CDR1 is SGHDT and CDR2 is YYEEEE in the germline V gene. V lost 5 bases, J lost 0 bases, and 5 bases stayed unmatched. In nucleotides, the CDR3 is TGTGCCAGCAGACAGGGGATGAGCTCCTACGAGCAGTACTTC. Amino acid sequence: CASRQGMSSYEQYF.

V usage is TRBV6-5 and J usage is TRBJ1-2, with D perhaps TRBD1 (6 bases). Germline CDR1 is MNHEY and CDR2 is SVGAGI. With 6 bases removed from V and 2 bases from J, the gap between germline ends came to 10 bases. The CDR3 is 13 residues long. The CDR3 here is CASSHGQNYGYTF. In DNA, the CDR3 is TGTGCCAGCAGCCACGGACAGAACTATGGCTACACCTTC.